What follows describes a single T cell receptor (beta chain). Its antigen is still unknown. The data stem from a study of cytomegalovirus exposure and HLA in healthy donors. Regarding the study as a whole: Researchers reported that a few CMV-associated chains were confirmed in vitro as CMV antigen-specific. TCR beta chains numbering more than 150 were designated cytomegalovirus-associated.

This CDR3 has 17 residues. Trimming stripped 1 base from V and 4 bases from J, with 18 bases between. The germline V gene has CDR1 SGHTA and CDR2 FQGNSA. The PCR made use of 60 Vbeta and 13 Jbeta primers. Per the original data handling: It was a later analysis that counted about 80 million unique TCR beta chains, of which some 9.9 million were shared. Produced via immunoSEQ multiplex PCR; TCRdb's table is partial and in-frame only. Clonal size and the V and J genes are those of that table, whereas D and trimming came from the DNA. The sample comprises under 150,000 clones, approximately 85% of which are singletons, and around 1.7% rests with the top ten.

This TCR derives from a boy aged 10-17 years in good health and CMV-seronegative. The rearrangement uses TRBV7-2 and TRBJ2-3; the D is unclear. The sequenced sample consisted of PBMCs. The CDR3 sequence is CASSLVRLPPKPDTQYF. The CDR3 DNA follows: TGTGCCAGCAGCTTAGTTCGTCTACCGCCCAAACCAGATACGCAGTATTTT.